These T cell receptor beta chains were read from a single sample in a study of cytomegalovirus exposure and HLA in healthy donors. Clones were sequenced by immunoSEQ multiplex PCR, and TCRdb holds only the in-frame ones, with some missing. The sample has about 160,000 clones, approximately 84% seen once; the top ten hold around 6.5%. Input material: PBMCs. These receptors were taken from a male donor in good health and CMV-seropositive. Both conserved end residues are part of each CDR3. The D gene is left open where the match is weak. Some rows have no size entry. The others give once, few or many, or a class for an expanded clone.

J gene: TRBJ1-1
V gene: TRBV6-5
clone size: .
D gene: TRBD1
CDR3 DNA: TGTGCCAGCAGCACACAGGGGGCGGCGGAAGCTTTCTTT
CDR3 protein: CASSTQGAAEAFF

J gene: TRBJ2-2
V gene: TRBV7-3
clone size: .
D gene: .
CDR3 DNA: TGTGCCAGCAGCTTAAACTTCGGGGCCGGGGAGCTGTTTTTT
CDR3 protein: CASSLNFGAGELFF

J gene: TRBJ1-2
V gene: TRBV2
clone size: .
D gene: .
CDR3 DNA: TGTGCCAGCAGTGAAGGGGTACTAATGGAGGGTGGCTACACCTTC
CDR3 protein: CASSEGVLMEGGYTF

J gene: TRBJ2-1
V gene: TRBV14
clone size: few
D gene: .
CDR3 DNA: TGTGCCAGCAGCCAAGATGACCGGCTAGTAACAAATGAGCAGTTCTTC
CDR3 protein: CASSQDDRLVTNEQFF

J gene: TRBJ1-2
V gene: TRBV29-1
clone size: .
D gene: .
CDR3 DNA: TGCAGCGTTGAGTTTCGGGATGGCTACACCTTC
CDR3 protein: CSVEFRDGYTF

J gene: TRBJ2-5
V gene: TRBV18
clone size: .
D gene: TRBD1
CDR3 DNA: TGTGCCAGCTCACAGAACAACCCGGGACAGATCGCCCAAGAGACCCAGTACTTC
CDR3 protein: CASSQNNPGQIAQETQYF

J gene: TRBJ1-2
V gene: TRBV29-1
clone size: .
D gene: TRBD1
CDR3 DNA: TGCAGCGTTGAACCCGGGACAGCCTATGGCTACACCTTC
CDR3 protein: CSVEPGTAYGYTF

J gene: TRBJ1-5
V gene: TRBV20-1
clone size: .
D gene: .
CDR3 DNA: TGCAGTGCTAGAGTCGGTCAGCCCCAGCATTTT
CDR3 protein: CSARVGQPQHF

J gene: TRBJ2-1
V gene: TRBV7-9
clone size: .
D gene: TRBD2
CDR3 DNA: TGTTCCAGCAGCCTTGAATGGAGGGAGGGACCTGAGCAGTTCTTC
CDR3 protein: CSSSLEWREGPEQFF

J gene: TRBJ2-6
V gene: TRBV18
clone size: .
D gene: .
CDR3 DNA: TGTGCCAGCTCACCCCGGTGGGGGGCCAACGTCCTGACTTTC
CDR3 protein: CASSPRWGANVLTF

J gene: TRBJ2-6
V gene: TRBV7-2
clone size: .
D gene: .
CDR3 DNA: TGTGCCAGCAGCCGCGACAGACTCTCTGGGGCCAACGTCCTGACTTTC
CDR3 protein: CASSRDRLSGANVLTF

J gene: TRBJ2-7
V gene: TRBV5-5
clone size: .
D gene: .
CDR3 DNA: TGTGCCAGCAGCTTTACGAGGGGCAGGGGCCACGAGCAGTACTTC
CDR3 protein: CASSFTRGRGHEQYF

J gene: TRBJ2-7
V gene: TRBV2
clone size: few
D gene: TRBD1
CDR3 DNA: TGTGCCAGCGACCCGGGGGGACAGGGGGCTTACGAGCAGTACTTC
CDR3 protein: CASDPGGQGAYEQYF

J gene: TRBJ2-7
V gene: TRBV30
clone size: .
D gene: TRBD2
CDR3 DNA: TGTGCCTGGAGTGGGCTAGCGGGAGTGTCCGAGCAGTACTTC
CDR3 protein: CAWSGLAGVSEQYF

J gene: TRBJ2-1
V gene: TRBV2
clone size: .
D gene: .
CDR3 DNA: TGTGCCAGCAGTGAAGAGACGCGGGGTGAGCAGTTCTTC
CDR3 protein: CASSEETRGEQFF

J gene: TRBJ1-2
V gene: TRBV29-1
clone size: .
D gene: TRBD1
CDR3 DNA: TGCAGCGTCCCCGACTATCCACAGGGGGAGTTTGGCTACACCTTC
CDR3 protein: CSVPDYPQGEFGYTF

J gene: TRBJ2-1
V gene: TRBV11-2
clone size: .
D gene: .
CDR3 DNA: TGTGCCAGCAGCTTAGATAAGACTTGGACCCGAGGAGGGAATGAGCAGTTCTTC
CDR3 protein: CASSLDKTWTRGGNEQFF

J gene: TRBJ2-2
V gene: TRBV27
clone size: .
D gene: TRBD2
CDR3 DNA: TGTGCCAGCAGTTTAAGGAGCGGGAGGGCGGCCGGGGAGCTGTTTTTT
CDR3 protein: CASSLRSGRAAGELFF

J gene: TRBJ2-6
V gene: TRBV9
clone size: .
D gene: .
CDR3 DNA: TGTGCCAGCAACTTAGGGGCTCCTGGGGCCAACGTCCTGACTTTC
CDR3 protein: CASNLGAPGANVLTF

J gene: TRBJ1-2
V gene: TRBV5-3
clone size: .
D gene: .
CDR3 DNA: TGTGCCAGAAGTACAGAGATCTATGGCTACACCTTC
CDR3 protein: CARSTEIYGYTF

J gene: TRBJ2-5
V gene: TRBV7-9
clone size: .
D gene: TRBD1
CDR3 DNA: TGTGCCAGCAGCCGAGGGGACAGGGGGGTAGAGACCCAGTACTTC
CDR3 protein: CASSRGDRGVETQYF

J gene: TRBJ1-3
V gene: TRBV5-8
clone size: once
D gene: .
CDR3 DNA: TGTGCCAGCAGCTTCCGGGGTCCTGGAAACACCATATATTTT
CDR3 protein: CASSFRGPGNTIYF

J gene: TRBJ2-7
V gene: TRBV29-1
clone size: few
D gene: TRBD2
CDR3 DNA: TGCAGCGTTCAAGCGGGAGTGACCTACGAGCAGTACTTC
CDR3 protein: CSVQAGVTYEQYF

J gene: TRBJ2-7
V gene: TRBV6-1
clone size: .
D gene: .
CDR3 DNA: TGTGCCAGCAGTGAAGCGCGACACCCAAGGAACGAGCAGTACTTC
CDR3 protein: CASSEARHPRNEQYF

J gene: TRBJ1-6
V gene: TRBV6-5
clone size: .
D gene: TRBD1
CDR3 DNA: TGTGCCAGCAGTGGACAGGGAGGTTCACCCCTCCACTTT
CDR3 protein: CASSGQGGSPLHF

J gene: TRBJ2-4
V gene: TRBV5-4
clone size: .
D gene: TRBD2
CDR3 DNA: TGTGCCAGCAGCTTACTAGCGACACCGATTCAGTACTTC
CDR3 protein: CASSLLATPIQYF

J gene: TRBJ1-4
V gene: TRBV15
clone size: .
D gene: TRBD1
CDR3 DNA: TGTGCCACCAGCACGTGGACAGGGGGTGAAAAACTGTTTTTT
CDR3 protein: CATSTWTGGEKLFF

J gene: TRBJ2-7
V gene: TRBV11-1
clone size: once
D gene: .
CDR3 DNA: TGTGCCAGCAGCTTAAACAGTTACGAGCAGTACTTC
CDR3 protein: CASSLNSYEQYF

J gene: TRBJ2-2
V gene: TRBV5-4
clone size: few
D gene: TRBD1
CDR3 DNA: TGTGCCAGCAGCTTCCGGGACAGGGTTCCCGGGGAGCTGTTTTTT
CDR3 protein: CASSFRDRVPGELFF

J gene: TRBJ1-1
V gene: TRBV6-1
clone size: .
D gene: .
CDR3 DNA: TGTGCCAGCAGTGGCGGGTCGAACACTGAAGCTTTCTTT
CDR3 protein: CASSGGSNTEAFF

J gene: TRBJ2-7
V gene: TRBV19
clone size: .
D gene: TRBD2
CDR3 DNA: TGTGCCAGTAGTGGCGGGAGGTCTTACGAGCAGTACTTC
CDR3 protein: CASSGGRSYEQYF

J gene: TRBJ2-7
V gene: TRBV29-1
clone size: few
D gene: TRBD2
CDR3 DNA: TGCAGCGTTTACATAGCGGGAGCTGCCTACGAGCAGTACTTC
CDR3 protein: CSVYIAGAAYEQYF

J gene: TRBJ2-1
V gene: TRBV4-2
clone size: .
D gene: TRBD2
CDR3 DNA: TGTGCCAGCAGCCAAGATGCAGCGGGAGGGCCCAATGAGCAGTTCTTC
CDR3 protein: CASSQDAAGGPNEQFF

J gene: TRBJ2-7
V gene: TRBV2
clone size: .
D gene: .
CDR3 DNA: TGTGCCAGCATGGGGGCCGGGAAAACCTACGAGCAGTACTTC
CDR3 protein: CASMGAGKTYEQYF

J gene: TRBJ2-7
V gene: TRBV5-6
clone size: .
D gene: TRBD2
CDR3 DNA: TGTGCCAGCAGCAAGCGGGAGGGCCTCTACGAGCAGTACTTC
CDR3 protein: CASSKREGLYEQYF

J gene: TRBJ2-1
V gene: TRBV14
clone size: once
D gene: TRBD2
CDR3 DNA: TGTGCCAGCAGCCAAGGCGGGAGTATCAACAATGAGCAGTTCTTC
CDR3 protein: CASSQGGSINNEQFF

J gene: TRBJ2-5
V gene: TRBV7-9
clone size: .
D gene: TRBD1
CDR3 DNA: TGTGCCAGCAGCACAGGGGGCGACGAGACCCAGTACTTC
CDR3 protein: CASSTGGDETQYF